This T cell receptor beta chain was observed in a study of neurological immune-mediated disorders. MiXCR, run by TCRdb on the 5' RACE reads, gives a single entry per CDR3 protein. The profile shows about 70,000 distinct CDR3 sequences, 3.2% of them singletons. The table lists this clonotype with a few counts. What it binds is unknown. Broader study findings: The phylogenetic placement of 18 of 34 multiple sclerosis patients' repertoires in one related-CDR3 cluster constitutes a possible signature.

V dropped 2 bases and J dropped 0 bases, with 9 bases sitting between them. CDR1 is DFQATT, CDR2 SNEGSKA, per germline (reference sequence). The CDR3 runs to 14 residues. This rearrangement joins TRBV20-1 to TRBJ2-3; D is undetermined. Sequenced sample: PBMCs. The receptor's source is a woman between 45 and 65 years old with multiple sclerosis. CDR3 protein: CSARRSESTDTQYF. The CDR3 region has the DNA TGCAGTGCTAGACGTTCTGAGAGCACAGATACGCAGTATTTT.